These T cell receptor beta chains were read from a single sample in a study of cytomegalovirus exposure and HLA in healthy donors. The method was immunoSEQ multiplex PCR; TCRdb's version includes in-frame clones alone and lacks a portion of them. The data show under 200,000 clones, with about four fifths seen just once and less than 2% held by the top ten. Sequenced: PBMCs. These receptors were obtained from a woman aged 18 to 35 in good health and CMV-seronegative. Both conserved end residues are part of each CDR3. D genes are given only for firm matches. Only part of the rows carry a size: once, few, many, or a class if the clone is expanded.

14,.,TRBV19,.,TRBJ1-2,CASSIDLNRYGYTF,TGTGCCAGTAGTATAGATCTGAACAGGTATGGCTACACCTTC
17,TRBD1,TRBV2,.,TRBJ1-5,CASSVDPIGGSNQPQHF,TGTGCCAGCAGTGTGGATCCGATAGGGGGCAGCAATCAGCCCCAGCATTTT
17,TRBD2,TRBV7-6,.,TRBJ2-5,CASSFTLTSAGRGTQYF,TGTGCCAGCAGTTTCACCCTAACTAGCGCGGGCCGGGGGACCCAGTACTTC
18,.,TRBV7-9,.,TRBJ2-7,CASSLPLQGGFSSYEQYF,TGTGCCAGCAGCTTACCCCTTCAGGGCGGATTTAGCTCCTACGAGCAGTACTTC
16,.,TRBV28,.,TRBJ2-6,CASTPGRSSGANVLTF,TGTGCCAGCACCCCGGGTAGGTCCTCTGGGGCCAACGTCCTGACTTTC
16,TRBD1,TRBV4-3,few,TRBJ1-2,CASSQGLRDSKYGYTF,TGCGCCAGCAGCCAAGGCCTGCGGGACAGCAAGTATGGCTACACCTTC
14,.,TRBV12-5,once,TRBJ2-1,CASGLGESRDEQFF,TGTGCTAGTGGTTTGGGGGAGAGTAGGGATGAGCAGTTCTTC
15,.,TRBV7-2,.,TRBJ2-3,CASSPSGPSTDTQYF,TGTGCCAGCAGCCCGAGCGGGCCCAGCACAGATACGCAGTATTTT
15,TRBD1,TRBV30,.,TRBJ2-7,CAWSPPPGQDYEQYF,TGTGCCTGGAGTCCCCCACCGGGACAGGACTACGAGCAGTACTTC
14,TRBD1,TRBV7-9,few,TRBJ1-1,CASSPGQGNTEAFF,TGTGCCAGCAGCCCGGGACAGGGGAACACTGAAGCTTTCTTT
15,TRBD2,TRBV27,.,TRBJ2-3,CASSFWLAGGDTQYF,TGTGCCAGCAGTTTTTGGCTAGCGGGAGGAGATACGCAGTATTTT
14,TRBD1,TRBV9,.,TRBJ2-7,CASSEGQGIYEQYF,TGTGCCAGCAGCGAAGGACAGGGTATTTACGAGCAGTACTTC
15,.,TRBV7-9,.,TRBJ1-2,CASTLFGQLGRGYTF,TGTGCCAGCACCCTTTTCGGACAGTTGGGACGGGGCTACACCTTC
14,.,TRBV27,.,TRBJ2-7,CASSPAGQKYEQYF,TGTGCCAGCTCTCCTGCGGGACAGAAGTACGAGCAGTACTTC
13,.,TRBV27,.,TRBJ2-7,CASSLQGNYEQYF,TGTGCCAGCAGTCTTCAGGGTAACTACGAGCAGTACTTC
17,TRBD2,TRBV19,few,TRBJ2-4,CASSMSGGRGLAHIQYF,TGTGCCAGTAGTATGAGCGGGGGCAGGGGTCTAGCGCACATTCAGTACTTC
14,TRBD1,TRBV27,.,TRBJ2-7,CASSLSQGAWEQYF,TGTGCCAGCAGTTTATCACAGGGGGCTTGGGAGCAGTACTTC
12,.,TRBV5-1,.,TRBJ2-7,CASSLDQGGQYF,TGCGCCAGCAGCTTGGACCAGGGAGGGCAGTACTTC
14,.,TRBV7-9,.,TRBJ1-2,CSSSAPGQFYGYTF,TGTTCCAGCAGCGCGCCCGGACAGTTCTATGGCTACACCTTC
13,.,TRBV28,.,TRBJ1-2,CASRPSPSYGYTF,TGTGCCAGCAGGCCAAGCCCTAGCTATGGCTACACCTTC
15,.,TRBV28,.,TRBJ2-5,CASSSSRDSKETQYF,TGTGCCAGCAGTTCAAGCCGGGACTCTAAAGAGACCCAGTACTTC
15,.,TRBV5-6,once,TRBJ1-3,CASSWREPGGNTIYF,TGTGCCAGCAGCTGGAGGGAGCCTGGTGGAAACACCATATATTTT
15,TRBD1,TRBV19,.,TRBJ2-7,CASSEARGLSYEQYF,TGTGCCAGTAGCGAGGCCAGGGGGTTATCCTACGAGCAGTACTTC
15,TRBD2,TRBV10-3,.,TRBJ2-1,CATLPGLAESPEQFF,TGTGCCACACTACCTGGACTAGCGGAATCACCGGAGCAGTTCTTC
15,TRBD1,TRBV27,.,TRBJ2-7,CASSSFRGSVYEQYF,TGTGCCAGCAGTTCTTTCAGGGGGTCCGTCTACGAGCAGTACTTC
16,.,TRBV21-1,.,TRBJ2-3,CASSKPSKGSTDTQYF,TGTGCCAGCAGCAAACCCTCCAAGGGGTCGACAGATACGCAGTATTTT
17,TRBD1,TRBV5-6,.,TRBJ1-2,CASSLRTGLGIGYGYTF,TGTGCCAGCAGCCTCAGGACAGGTCTGGGGATCGGCTATGGCTACACCTTC
14,TRBD2,TRBV6-1,.,TRBJ2-7,CASSAGTSGYEQYF,TGTGCCAGCAGTGCGGGAACTAGCGGCTACGAGCAGTACTTC
11,.,TRBV18,.,TRBJ2-2,CASTLTSELFF,TGTGCCAGCACCCTGACATCCGAGCTGTTTTTT
15,TRBD2,TRBV30,.,TRBJ2-3,CAWGTSGFSTDTQYF,TGTGCCTGGGGAACTAGCGGCTTTAGCACAGATACGCAGTATTTT
15,.,TRBV28,.,TRBJ1-2,CASSPTGPTNYGYTF,TGTGCCAGCAGTCCAACAGGGCCTACTAACTATGGCTACACCTTC
15,TRBD1,TRBV19,.,TRBJ1-3,CASSTTGVSGNTIYF,TGTGCCAGTAGTACGACAGGGGTCTCTGGAAACACCATATATTTT
13,.,TRBV19,.,TRBJ2-1,CASSSGSYNEQFF,TGTGCCAGTAGTAGCGGCTCCTACAATGAGCAGTTCTTC
15,.,TRBV7-8,.,TRBJ2-7,CASSLDRRGAYEQYF,TGTGCCAGCAGCTTAGATCGTCGGGGAGCCTACGAGCAGTACTTC
16,.,TRBV7-2,.,TRBJ2-2,CASSLSSSRGTGELFF,TGTGCCAGCAGCTTAAGCTCCAGCCGAGGCACCGGGGAGCTGTTTTTT
17,TRBD2,TRBV10-3,.,TRBJ2-3,CAIAGGLAEPSTDTQYF,TGTGCCATTGCGGGAGGACTAGCGGAACCCAGCACAGATACGCAGTATTTT
18,TRBD2,TRBV7-9,.,TRBJ2-3,CASSSGLAGGVRRDTQYF,TGTGCCAGCAGCTCTGGACTAGCGGGAGGGGTTCGCAGAGATACGCAGTATTTT
17,TRBD2,TRBV4-2,.,TRBJ2-2,CASSQDFKREGTGELFF,TGTGCCAGCAGCCAAGATTTTAAGCGGGAGGGGACCGGGGAGCTGTTTTTT
11,.,TRBV2,.,TRBJ2-7,CASSEYHEQYF,TGTGCCAGCAGTGAATATCACGAGCAGTACTTC
14,TRBD1,TRBV28,.,TRBJ1-5,CASSPGQTNQPQHF,TGTGCCAGCAGCCCGGGACAGACTAATCAGCCCCAGCATTTT
15,TRBD1,TRBV4-2,.,TRBJ1-5,CASSHGTGGAEPQHF,TGTGCCAGCAGCCATGGAACAGGGGGCGCGGAGCCCCAGCATTTT
14,.,TRBV27,.,TRBJ1-4,CASSLGTGSEKLFF,TGTGCCAGCAGTTTAGGTACCGGGAGTGAAAAACTGTTTTTT
16,TRBD2,TRBV9,.,TRBJ2-1,CASSARQRDLYNEQFF,TGTGCCAGCAGCGCCCGACAGCGGGACCTTTACAATGAGCAGTTCTTC
15,TRBD2,TRBV4-1,.,TRBJ2-2,CASSQPGGTTGELFF,TGCGCCAGCAGCCAACCGGGAGGGACCACCGGGGAGCTGTTTTTT
12,.,TRBV7-2,few,TRBJ2-1,CASSLARVEQFF,TGTGCCAGCAGCTTAGCGCGCGTTGAGCAGTTCTTC
15,.,TRBV7-6,.,TRBJ1-2,CASTRDTGGSYGYTF,TGTGCCAGCACCCGGGATACCGGAGGGTCTTACGGCTACACCTTC
14,.,TRBV28,few,TRBJ1-1,CASSFSNSPVEAFF,TGTGCCAGCAGTTTTTCCAACAGCCCGGTTGAAGCTTTCTTT
16,TRBD1,TRBV28,.,TRBJ2-7,CASSWVRDSPLYEQYF,TGTGCCAGCAGTTGGGTTCGGGACAGCCCACTCTACGAGCAGTACTTC
15,TRBD1,TRBV7-9,once,TRBJ1-5,CASSFGQEGNQPQHF,TGTGCCAGCAGCTTCGGACAGGAGGGCAATCAGCCCCAGCATTTT
21,TRBD2,TRBV7-8,.,TRBJ2-5,CASSSYPLLTSGSRLKETQYF,TGTGCCAGCAGCTCCTACCCTTTATTGACTAGCGGGAGCAGATTAAAAGAGACCCAGTACTTC
15,.,TRBV2,.,TRBJ2-2,CASQIRGRNTGELFF,TGTGCCAGCCAAATTCGGGGGAGGAACACCGGGGAGCTGTTTTTT
14,.,TRBV28,.,TRBJ2-1,CASSFRGPANEQFF,TGTGCCAGCAGTTTCAGGGGACCGGCCAATGAGCAGTTCTTC
17,TRBD2,TRBV19,.,TRBJ2-3,CASSPLGSGRATDTQYF,TGTGCCAGTAGCCCCCTCGGGAGCGGGAGGGCCACAGATACGCAGTATTTT
15,.,TRBV13,.,TRBJ2-7,CASSPVLAVGHEQYF,TGTGCCAGCAGCCCCGTACTGGCGGTGGGTCACGAGCAGTACTTC
16,TRBD1,TRBV11-3,.,TRBJ1-2,CASSTTGTAYPYGYTF,TGTGCCAGCAGCACAACCGGGACAGCGTACCCCTATGGCTACACCTTC
14,.,TRBV23-1,.,TRBJ2-4,CASIQRDTKNIQYF,TGCGCCAGCATACAACGGGACACTAAAAACATTCAGTACTTC
18,.,TRBV2,.,TRBJ1-2,CASSYSTTGKASSYGYTF,TGTGCCAGCAGTTACTCGACTACAGGGAAAGCCTCAAGCTATGGCTACACCTTC
16,.,TRBV4-3,.,TRBJ2-3,CASSHSPGISTDTQYF,TGCGCCAGCAGCCATTCCCCAGGGATCAGCACAGATACGCAGTATTTT